Below, one T cell receptor (beta chain) is given with its context. During its preparation, the TCRbeta library received unique molecular identifiers. TCRdb fed the PCR reads into MiXCR, producing one record per CDR3 protein. The profile covers about 500,000 distinct CDR3 sequences, with approximately 32% appearing a single time and about 2.3% taken by the ten largest. The length of the CDR3 is 20 residues. Trimming cost V 7 bases and J 0 bases; bases outside gene matches: 16. The data originate from a study of T-cell reconstitution after alpha-beta-depleted transplantation in children. V is TRBV12-3 or TRBV12-4 and J is TRBJ2-3; the match to TRBD2 covers 13 bases. This receptor was identified in a human donor who donated a stem cell graft to a child with aplastic anemia. Sequenced here: PBMCs from the stem cell graft donor, sampled from the stem cell graft. The DNA for the CDR3 is TGTGCCAGCACCCTCTACACGCCGGGACTAGCGGGATCCAGCACAGATACGCAGTATTTT. It yields the protein CASTLYTPGLAGSSTDTQYF.